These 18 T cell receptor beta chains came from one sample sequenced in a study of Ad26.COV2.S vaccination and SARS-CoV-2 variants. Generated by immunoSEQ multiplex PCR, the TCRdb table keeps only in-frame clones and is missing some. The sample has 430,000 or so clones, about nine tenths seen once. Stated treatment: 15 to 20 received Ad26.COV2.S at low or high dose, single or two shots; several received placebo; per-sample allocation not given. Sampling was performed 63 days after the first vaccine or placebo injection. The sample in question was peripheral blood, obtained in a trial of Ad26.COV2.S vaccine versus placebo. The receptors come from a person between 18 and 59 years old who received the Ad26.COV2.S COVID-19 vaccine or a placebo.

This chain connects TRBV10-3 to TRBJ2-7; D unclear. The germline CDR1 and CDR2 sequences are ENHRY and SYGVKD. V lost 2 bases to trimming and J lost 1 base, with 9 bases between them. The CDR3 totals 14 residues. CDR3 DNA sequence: TGTGCCATCAGTGAGGGGGTGGGGTCCTACGAGCAGTACTTC. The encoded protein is CAISEGVGSYEQYF.

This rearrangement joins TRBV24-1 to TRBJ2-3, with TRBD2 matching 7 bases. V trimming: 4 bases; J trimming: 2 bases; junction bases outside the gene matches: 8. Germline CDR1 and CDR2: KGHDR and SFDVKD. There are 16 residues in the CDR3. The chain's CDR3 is CATSDPGLKHTDTQYF. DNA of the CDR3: TGTGCCACCAGTGACCCGGGACTAAAACACACAGATACGCAGTATTTT.

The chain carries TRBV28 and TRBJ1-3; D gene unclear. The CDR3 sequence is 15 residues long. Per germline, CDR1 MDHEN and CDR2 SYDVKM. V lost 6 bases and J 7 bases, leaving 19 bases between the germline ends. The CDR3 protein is CASSLTHTPLNTIYF. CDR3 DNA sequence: TGTGCCAGCAGCCTCACGCATACCCCCCTGAACACCATATATTTT. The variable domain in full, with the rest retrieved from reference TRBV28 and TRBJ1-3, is DVKVTQSSRYLVKRTGEKVFLECVQDMDHENMFWYRQDPGLGLRLIYFSYDVKMKEKGDIPEGYSVSREKKERFSLILESASTNQTSMYLCASSLTHTPLNTIYFGEGSWLTVV.

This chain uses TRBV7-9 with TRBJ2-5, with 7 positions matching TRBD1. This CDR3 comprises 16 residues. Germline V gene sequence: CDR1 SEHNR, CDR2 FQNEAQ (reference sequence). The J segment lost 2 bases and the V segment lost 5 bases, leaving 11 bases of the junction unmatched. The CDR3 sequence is CASSGPRGLTQETQYF. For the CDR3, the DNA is TGTGCCAGCAGCGGCCCGAGGGGGCTAACTCAAGAGACCCAGTACTTC.

The CDR3 nucleotides are TGTGCCACCAGTGATCCCACGACTACCAATGAGCAGTTCTTC. Translating it yields CATSDPTTTNEQFF. This sequence joins TRBV24-1 and TRBJ2-1; maybe TRBD2 (5 bases). CDR1 is KGHDR, CDR2 SFDVKD, per germline. With 3 bases removed from V and 6 bases from J, the gap between germline ends came to 11 bases. The CDR3 has 14 amino acids.

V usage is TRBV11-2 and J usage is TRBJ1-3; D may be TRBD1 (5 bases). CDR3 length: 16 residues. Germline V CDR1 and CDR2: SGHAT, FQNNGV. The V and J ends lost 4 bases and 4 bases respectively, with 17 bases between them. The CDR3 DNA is TGTGCCAGCAGCTCAAGAGGAGTGGGGCTCGGAAACACCATATATTTT. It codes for CASSSRGVGLGNTIYF.

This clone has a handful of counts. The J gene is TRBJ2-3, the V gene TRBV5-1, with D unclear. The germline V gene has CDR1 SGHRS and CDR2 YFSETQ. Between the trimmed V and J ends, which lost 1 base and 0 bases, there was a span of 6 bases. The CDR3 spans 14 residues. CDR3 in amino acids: CASSLLESTDTQYF. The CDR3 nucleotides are TGCGCCAGCAGCTTGCTGGAGAGCACAGATACGCAGTATTTT.

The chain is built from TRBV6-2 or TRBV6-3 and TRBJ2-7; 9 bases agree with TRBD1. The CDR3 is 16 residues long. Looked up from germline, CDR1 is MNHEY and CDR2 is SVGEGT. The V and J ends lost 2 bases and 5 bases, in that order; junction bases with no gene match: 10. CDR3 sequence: CASSYQSGTGSDEQYF. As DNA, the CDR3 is TGTGCCAGCAGTTACCAATCCGGGACAGGGAGCGACGAGCAGTACTTC.

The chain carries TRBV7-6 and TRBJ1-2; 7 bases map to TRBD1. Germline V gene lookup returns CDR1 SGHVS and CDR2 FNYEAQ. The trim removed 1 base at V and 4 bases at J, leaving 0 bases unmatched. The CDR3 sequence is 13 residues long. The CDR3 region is CASSLGTGYGYTF. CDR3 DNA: TGTGCCAGCAGCTTAGGGACAGGCTATGGCTACACCTTC.

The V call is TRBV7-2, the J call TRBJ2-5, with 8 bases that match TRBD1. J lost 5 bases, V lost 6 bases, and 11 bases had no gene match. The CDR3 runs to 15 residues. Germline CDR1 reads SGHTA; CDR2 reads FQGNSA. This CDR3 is CASSDRGTLWETQYF. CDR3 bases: TGTGCCAGCAGTGACAGGGGTACTTTGTGGGAGACCCAGTACTTC. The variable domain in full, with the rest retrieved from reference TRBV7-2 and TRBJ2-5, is GAGVSQSPSNKVTEKGKDVELRCDPISGHTALYWYRQSLGQGLEFLIYFQGNSAPDKSGLPSDRFSAERTGGSVSTLTIQRTQQEDSAVYLCASSDRGTLWETQYFGPGTRLLVL.

The CDR3 DNA sequence: TGTGCCACCAGCAGACCTAAGGCAGGGGGGCTTCTTTCCTACGAGCAGTACTTC. It specifies CATSRPKAGGLLSYEQYF. The rearrangement joins TRBV15 to TRBJ2-7, with D possibly being TRBD1 (7 bases). CDR3 length: 18 residues. Looked up from germline, CDR1 is LNHNV and CDR2 is YYDKDF (reference sequence). Deletions cut 2 bases from V and 1 base from J, with 21 bases between.

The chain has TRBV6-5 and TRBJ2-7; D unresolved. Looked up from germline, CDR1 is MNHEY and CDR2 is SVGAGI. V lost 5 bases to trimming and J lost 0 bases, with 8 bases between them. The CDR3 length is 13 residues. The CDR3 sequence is CASSSDLSYEQYF. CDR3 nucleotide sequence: TGTGCCAGCAGTAGCGACCTCTCCTACGAGCAGTACTTC.

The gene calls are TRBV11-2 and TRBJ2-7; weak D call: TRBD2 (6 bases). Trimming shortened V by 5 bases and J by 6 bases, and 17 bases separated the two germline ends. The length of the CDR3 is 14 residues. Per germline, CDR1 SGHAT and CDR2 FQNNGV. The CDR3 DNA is TGTGCCAGCAGCGGCCGGGACGCCGGGGGCGAGCAGTACTTC. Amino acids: CASSGRDAGGEQYF.

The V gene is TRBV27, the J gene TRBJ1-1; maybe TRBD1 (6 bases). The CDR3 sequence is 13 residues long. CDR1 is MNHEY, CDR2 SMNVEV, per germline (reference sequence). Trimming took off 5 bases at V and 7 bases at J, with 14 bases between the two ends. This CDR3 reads CASSPYGQIEAFF. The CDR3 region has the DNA TGTGCCAGCAGTCCCTACGGACAGATTGAAGCTTTCTTT.

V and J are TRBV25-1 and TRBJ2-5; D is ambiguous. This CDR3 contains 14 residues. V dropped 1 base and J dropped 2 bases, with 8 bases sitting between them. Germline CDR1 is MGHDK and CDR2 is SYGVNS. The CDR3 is CASSESMNQETQYF. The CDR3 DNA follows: TGTGCCAGCAGTGAATCGATGAATCAAGAGACCCAGTACTTC.

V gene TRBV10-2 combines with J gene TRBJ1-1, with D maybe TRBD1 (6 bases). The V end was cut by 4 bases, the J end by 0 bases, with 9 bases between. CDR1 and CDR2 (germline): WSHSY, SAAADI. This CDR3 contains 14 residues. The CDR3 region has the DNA TGCGCCAGCAGTGGGTCAGGGGTGAACACTGAAGCTTTCTTT. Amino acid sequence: CASSGSGVNTEAFF.

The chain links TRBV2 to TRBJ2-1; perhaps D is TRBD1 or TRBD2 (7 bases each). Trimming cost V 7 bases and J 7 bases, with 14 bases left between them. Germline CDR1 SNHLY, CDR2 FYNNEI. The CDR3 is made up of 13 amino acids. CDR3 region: CASTGGAGNEQFF. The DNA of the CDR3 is TGTGCCAGCACAGGGGGAGCGGGGAATGAGCAGTTCTTC.

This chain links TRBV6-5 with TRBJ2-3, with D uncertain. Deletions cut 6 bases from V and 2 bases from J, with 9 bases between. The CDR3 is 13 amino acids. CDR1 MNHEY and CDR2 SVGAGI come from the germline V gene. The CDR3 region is CASSPWNTDTQYF. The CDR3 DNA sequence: TGTGCCAGCAGCCCGTGGAACACAGATACGCAGTATTTT.